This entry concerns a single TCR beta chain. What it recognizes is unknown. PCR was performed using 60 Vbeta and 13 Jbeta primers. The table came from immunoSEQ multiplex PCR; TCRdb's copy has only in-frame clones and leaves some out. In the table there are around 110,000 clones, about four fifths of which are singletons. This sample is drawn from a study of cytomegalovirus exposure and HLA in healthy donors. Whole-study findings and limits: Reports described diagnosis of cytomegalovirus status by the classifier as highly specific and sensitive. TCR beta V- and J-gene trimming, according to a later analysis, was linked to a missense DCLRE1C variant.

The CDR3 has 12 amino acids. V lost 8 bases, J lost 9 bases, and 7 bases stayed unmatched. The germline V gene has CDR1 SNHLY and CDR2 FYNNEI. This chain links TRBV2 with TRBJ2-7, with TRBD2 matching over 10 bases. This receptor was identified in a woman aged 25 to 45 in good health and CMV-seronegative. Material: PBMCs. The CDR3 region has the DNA TGTGCCAGCTCAGCGGGAGGGCCAAGGCAGTACTTC. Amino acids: CASSAGGPRQYF. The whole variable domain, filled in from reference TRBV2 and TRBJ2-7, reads EPEVTQTPSHQVTQMGQEVILRCVPISNHLYFYWYRQILGQKVEFLVSFYNNEISEKSEIFDDQFSVERPDGSNFTLKIRSTKLEDSAMYFCASSAGGPRQYFGPGTRLTVT.